The TCR beta chain under discussion was sequenced for a study of regulatory T cells after allogeneic stem cell transplantation (dated by TCRdb to the late 2010s). Background for the entire study: Patients were divided into groups based on whether acute graft-versus-host disease developed within 100 days of stem cell transplantation. Conventional CD4+ T cells defined as CD4+CD25+/-CD127+ were also sorted and TCR-sequenced for comparison in the study. The study compared the TCR repertoire of regulatory T cells after allogeneic stem cell transplantation in patients who had acute graft-versus-host disease versus patients who did not. CD4+CD25+CD127- regulatory T cells were isolated from patient PBMCs by fluorescence-activated cell sorting.

The time point label for this specimen denotes: 30 days after allogeneic hematopoietic stem cell transplantation. At 30 days after allogeneic hematopoietic stem cell transplantation, peripheral blood mononuclear cells were collected from the patients. What the work shows at the level of the full study, not this receptor alone: No regulatory T-cell clones were found to be shared by all patients, and no significant correlation was observed between sorted cell numbers and the inverse Simpson index. In non-GvHD patients, the top 10 regulatory T-cell clones took up a significantly larger share of the repertoire, which suggests expansion of presumably allo-specific protective clones. Because the patient sample size was small, the findings needed validation in a larger cohort. Compared with patients who had graft-versus-host disease, patients without the disease had a regulatory T-cell TCR repertoire that was more focused and less diverse. Conventional CD4+ T-cell repertoire diversity did not differ significantly between patients with and without graft-versus-host disease.

The run used an Illumina MiSeq. After the RNA was reverse transcribed with the SMARTer RACE cDNA Amplification kit, the TCR beta CDR3 region was amplified. RNA from sorted cells was extracted with the RNeasy Mini Kit. TCR beta amplicons were sequenced using Illumina paired-end sequencing. As for the authors' bioinformatics: TCR repertoire analysis used MiXCR, VDJtools and the tcR R package. The inverse Simpson index was used to measure diversity, and clones were grouped as rare, small, medium or expanded based on each clone's proportion of the repertoire. TCRdb ran its own pipeline on the public reads, namely fastp trimming at Q25 and MiXCR clone calling, and kept in-frame beta chains. For every CDR3 protein sequence, its rows merge into one entry that carries the most common genes and DNA. These V and J calls originate from TCRdb's pipeline instead of the authors' own analysis. A total of 950 to 1,100 distinct CDR3 sequences appear in this sample, around 17% of them only once. The top ten clonotypes cover around 12% of the sample.

With respect to this clonotype: No cognate antigen has been identified for it. Base qualities are not at hand, and no much larger clone is one base apart.

The source material was sorted CD4+ T cells from blood (whether regulatory or conventional is not recorded), sampled 30 days after allogeneic stem cell transplant. The receptor's source is a human patient who had an allogeneic stem cell transplant, so the T cells may come from the graft donor.

CDR3 sequence: CAWSVSGWNEQFF. The sequenced DNA is TGTGCCTGGAGTGTTTCAGGTTGGAATGAGCAGTTCTTC. This receptor chain uses TRBV30 and TRBJ2-1; the D gene cannot be resolved reliably. V is shortened by 0 bases, J by 7 bases, and the region joining them spans 10 bases. The CDR3 spans 13 residues, from the cysteine through the phenylalanine. Here the CDR3 DNA is all that survives: 39 bases in frame from base 1. CDR1 GTSNPN and CDR2 SVGIG were looked up in the germline V gene (reference sequence).